The 2 T cell receptor beta chains presented below share a single source sample, sequenced in a study of T cells in Graves' hyperthyroidism and ophthalmopathy. Amplification yielded TCR beta CDR3 regions, with RNA transcripts as the source. The TCR CDR3 first-round RT-PCR relied on the HTBI primer set. MiXCR was run by TCRdb on the multiplex PCR reads, yielding one entry per CDR3 protein. The table includes roughly 420,000 distinct CDR3 sequences, roughly an eighth detected once. Sequenced: blood. Receptors were obtained from a woman under 30 with Graves' hyperthyroidism.

This clonotype appeared a few times. The chain recombines TRBV7-6 with TRBJ1-4; D not certain. The CDR3 is made up of 15 amino acids. Trimming removed 5 bases from V and 3 bases from J, with 13 bases in between. The germline V gene has CDR1 SGHVS and CDR2 FNYEAQ. CDR3: CASSPGRQANEKLFF. The CDR3 nucleotides are TGTGCCAGCAGCCCTGGGAGGCAGGCTAATGAAAAACTGTTTTTT.

This sequence joins TRBV28 and TRBJ2-1; 13 bases are shared with TRBD2. Germline V gene sequence: CDR1 MDHEN, CDR2 SYDVKM. V lost 3 bases, J lost 9 bases, and 2 bases stayed unmatched. The CDR3 totals 14 residues. The CDR3 DNA sequence: TGTGCCAGCAGTTTGGGGACTAGCGGGATTGAGCAGTTCTTC. This translates into CASSLGTSGIEQFF.